The 15 T cell receptor beta chains given below trace back to one sample, sequenced in a study of blood T cell repertoires in COVID-19. TCRdb's copy holds only in-frame clones and misses some; the assay was immunoSEQ multiplex PCR. The sample records about 240,000 clones, 86% being singletons. The sequencing sample was made of peripheral blood. The source is a man older than 75 with acute or convalescent COVID-19.

The genes are TRBV7-9 and TRBJ1-4; D is unresolved. V shed 5 bases and J shed 4 bases, with 8 bases lying between them. Germline loops: CDR1 SEHNR, CDR2 FQNEAQ (reference sequence). The CDR3 length is 13 residues. The CDR3 spells CASSERGNEKLFF. The DNA of the CDR3 is TGTGCCAGCAGCGAACGGGGTAATGAAAAACTGTTTTTT.

The gene calls are TRBV28 and TRBJ2-5; 8 bases map to TRBD2. The CDR3 has 13 amino acids. V lost 11 bases to trimming and J lost 5 bases; unmatched junction nucleotides: 10. Germline lookup yields CDR1 MDHEN and CDR2 SYDVKM. The CDR3 region has the DNA TGTGCCGGGGGCGGGGGGCCCGGGGAGACCCAGTACTTC. It encodes CAGGGGPGETQYF.

The V and J genes are TRBV6-2 or TRBV6-3 and TRBJ2-3; unclear D gene. The CDR3 spans 12 residues. Germline assignment: CDR1 MNHEY and CDR2 SVGEGT. V was pared by 4 bases and J by 0 bases, with 2 bases between. CDR3: CASSSSTDTQYF. In nucleotides, the CDR3 is TGTGCCAGCAGTTCGAGCACAGATACGCAGTATTTT.

The chain uses TRBV7-9 and TRBJ1-2, with a weak D call TRBD1 (5 bases). CDR3 length: 14 amino acids. Germline V gene sequence: CDR1 SEHNR, CDR2 FQNEAQ (reference sequence). V shed 3 bases and J shed 0 bases, with 8 bases lying between them. CDR3 region: CASSLTAPNYGYTF. CDR3 sequence (DNA): TGTGCCAGCAGCTTGACAGCCCCTAACTATGGCTACACCTTC.

The chain carries TRBV5-4 and TRBJ2-7; D might be TRBD1 (5 bases). This CDR3 comprises 12 residues. V lost 4 bases, J lost 2 bases, and 7 bases lay in between. Germline V gives CDR1 SGHNT, CDR2 YYREEE (reference sequence). The CDR3 protein is CASSPGTYEQYF. The CDR3 bases are TGTGCCAGCAGCCCAGGGACCTACGAGCAGTACTTC. The variable domain in full, with the rest retrieved from reference TRBV5-4 and TRBJ2-7, is ETGVTQSPTHLIKTRGQQVTLRCSSQSGHNTVSWYQQALGQGPQFIFQYYREEENGRGNFPPRFSGLQFPNYSSELNVNALELDDSALYLCASSPGTYEQYFGPGTRLTVT.

This clone has a single count. This chain connects TRBV9 to TRBJ1-1; D is unclear. Trimming pared 1 base from V and 4 bases from J, leaving 11 bases between. CDR1 is SGDLS and CDR2 is YYNGEE in the germline V gene. The CDR3 length is 14 residues. The CDR3 here is CASSVLSTGTEAFF. As DNA, the CDR3 is TGTGCCAGCAGCGTATTAAGTACGGGCACTGAAGCTTTCTTT.

The chain couples TRBV4-3 to TRBJ2-3, with TRBD2 as a possible D gene (6 bases). There are 16 residues in the CDR3. Trimming cost V 1 base and J 1 base, with 12 bases left between them. CDR1 is LGHNA and CDR2 is YSLEER in the germline V gene. The CDR3 sequence is CASSQGGGGGTDTQYF. DNA of the CDR3: TGCGCCAGCAGCCAAGGGGGAGGCGGCGGCACAGATACGCAGTATTTT.

The rearrangement joins TRBV5-1 to TRBJ1-4; 9 bases line up with TRBD1. CDR3 length: 16 residues. Germline values: CDR1 SGHRS, CDR2 YFSETQ. J was trimmed by 8 bases and V by 4 bases; bases with no gene match: 12. CDR3 protein: CASSAQSQGAGEKLFF. The CDR3 bases are TGCGCCAGCAGCGCCCAGTCACAGGGGGCTGGGGAAAAACTGTTTTTT.

This clone turned up a few times. The rearrangement joins TRBV19 to TRBJ1-2; 8 bases are a match to TRBD1. The CDR3 loop spans 14 amino acids. V lost 6 bases to trimming and J lost 4 bases; unmatched junction nucleotides: 7. Germline V CDR1 and CDR2: LNHDA, SQIVND (reference sequence). CDR3 region: CASRQTGASYGYTF. The CDR3 DNA reads TGTGCCAGTAGACAGACAGGGGCCTCCTATGGCTACACCTTC.

Details on this clone: Other DNA sequences in this specimen translate into the identical CDR3. The chain uses TRBV29-1 and TRBJ1-1, with D perhaps matching TRBD1 (6 bases). This CDR3 has 14 residues. V was cut by 6 bases and J by 2 bases, with 16 bases left in between. Germline values: CDR1 SQVTM, CDR2 ANQGSEA. Here the CDR3 reads CSVRTGTPNTEAFF. The CDR3, as DNA: TGCAGCGTCAGAACCGGGACACCTAACACTGAAGCTTTCTTT.

This clone was counted once. Other DNA sequences in the sample encode the same CDR3. V gene TRBV3-1 (or the pseudogene TRBV3-2) combines with J gene TRBJ2-3, with D possibly matching TRBD2 (6 bases). This CDR3 comprises 14 residues. The germline CDR1 and CDR2 sequences are LGHDT and YNNKEL (reference sequence). Trimming took off 3 bases at V and 1 base at J, with 8 bases between the two ends. Written as DNA, the CDR3 is TGTGCCAGCAGCCAGGGACTCCGCACAGATACGCAGTATTTT. Translating it yields CASSQGLRTDTQYF.

This chain uses TRBV6-1 with TRBJ1-5, with TRBD1 identical over 7 bases. Trimming at V came to 7 bases and at J to 4 bases, leaving 7 bases not matched to a gene. The CDR3 runs to 14 residues. The germline CDR1 and CDR2 sequences are MNHNS and SASEGT. The DNA of the CDR3 is TGTGCCAGCATCCAAGACAGGGTGAATCAGCCCCAGCATTTT. Translated: CASIQDRVNQPQHF.

This chain joins TRBV28 and TRBJ1-2; D is possibly TRBD1 (6 bases). V lost 10 bases and J 7 bases, leaving 22 bases between the germline ends. The CDR3 totals 14 residues. Germline V gene sequence: CDR1 MDHEN, CDR2 SYDVKM. CDR3 in DNA: TGTGCCACCCAGGGACCACCGCCAGGGGCTGGCTACACCTTC. It translates to CATQGPPPGAGYTF.

The V gene is TRBV5-4, the J gene TRBJ2-7, with a possible D match to TRBD2 (5 bases). CDR1 is SGHNT, CDR2 YYREEE, per germline (reference sequence). This CDR3 comprises 14 residues. Trimming took off 4 bases at V and 2 bases at J, with 13 bases between the two ends. As DNA, the CDR3 is TGTGCCAGCAGCCCCCGACGGACTCCCTACGAGCAGTACTTC. Its protein is CASSPRRTPYEQYF.

V is TRBV6-5 and J is TRBJ1-1, with D possibly TRBD1 on 6 matching bases. Trimming removed 8 bases at V and 11 bases at J, with 24 bases between. The V gene's germline CDR1 is MNHEY and CDR2 SVGAGI. This CDR3 has 14 amino acids. The CDR3 sequence is CASARWQGPSNAFF. The CDR3 nucleotides read TGTGCCAGCGCCAGGTGGCAGGGGCCCTCCAACGCTTTCTTT.